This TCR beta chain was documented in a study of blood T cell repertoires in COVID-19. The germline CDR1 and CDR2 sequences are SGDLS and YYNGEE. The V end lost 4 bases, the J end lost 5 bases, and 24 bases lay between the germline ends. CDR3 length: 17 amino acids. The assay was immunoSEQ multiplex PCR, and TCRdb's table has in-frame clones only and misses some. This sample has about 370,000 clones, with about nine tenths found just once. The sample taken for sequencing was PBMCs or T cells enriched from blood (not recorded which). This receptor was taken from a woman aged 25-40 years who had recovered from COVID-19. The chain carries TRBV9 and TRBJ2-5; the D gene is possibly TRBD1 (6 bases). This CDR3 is CASSLRGGRIDLETQYF. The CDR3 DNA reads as TGTGCCAGCAGCCTACGAGGGGGACGGATCGACCTCGAGACCCAGTACTTC.